The entry below gives a single TCR beta chain sequence along with its context. Its antigen is not identified. Reverse transcription of all isolated RNA meant that expressed TCRB transcripts were sequenced. Sequenced naive, central memory and regulatory T cell samples produced an average of about 3.57 million reads. The repertoire was sequenced with immunoSEQ multiplex PCR; TCRdb's copy has only in-frame clones and lacks some. Seen here are about 250,000 clones, 9.5% to 13% observed once, and the top ten hold around 0.017%. This entry comes from a study of beta chain features in type 1 diabetes. Notes on the study in general: Moderate yet significant TCRB CDR3 shortening was seen in Type 1 diabetes patients in all four CD4+ subsets.

The CDR3 has 13 amino acids. V was shortened by 0 bases and J by 4 bases, with 9 bases between the two germline ends. Germline V CDR1 and CDR2: GTSNPN, SVGIG (reference sequence). The TCR sequence derives from a man aged 25 to 40 with type 1 diabetes. The chain combines TRBV30 with TRBJ1-1; D call uncertain. The sequencing sample was made of naive CD4+ T cells from blood. The CDR3 sequence: CAWSVRFRTEAFF. CDR3 DNA sequence: TGTGCCTGGAGTGTGAGGTTTCGCACTGAAGCTTTCTTT.